Shown below are 10 T cell receptor beta chains from a single sample sequenced in a study of blood T cell repertoires in COVID-19. Profiling relied on immunoSEQ multiplex PCR, and the TCRdb table lists in-frame clones only, not all of them. This sample carries approximately 230,000 clones, roughly 85% of them seen once, and the ten largest clones take about 2.2%. Source material: peripheral blood. These receptors came from a man under 40 who had recovered from COVID-19.

This clone was picked up many times. This chain connects TRBV7-2 to TRBJ1-2, with D possibly being TRBD1 (5 bases). The CDR3 covers 15 residues. CDR1 is SGHTA, CDR2 FQGNSA, per germline. Trimming left V 11 bases short and J 2 bases short, with 21 bases between. The CDR3 DNA reads TGTGCCGCAGTGGGGCGGGGGGATGGCAACTATGGCTACACCTTC. Translating it yields CAAVGRGDGNYGYTF.

The sample holds one count of this clone. The gene calls are TRBV5-4 and TRBJ2-3, with unresolved D. The CDR3 has 12 residues. Per the germline V gene, CDR1 is SGHNT and CDR2 is YYREEE (reference sequence). Trimming removed 3 bases from V and 6 bases from J, with 8 bases in between. CDR3: CASSSRSDTQYF. Here the CDR3 DNA reads TGTGCCAGCAGCTCCCGGTCGGATACGCAGTATTTT.

This sequence joins TRBV9 and TRBJ1-5, with D maybe TRBD1 (5 bases). The CDR3 length is 15 residues. The germline V gene encodes CDR1 SGDLS and CDR2 YYNGEE. Trimming stripped 0 bases from V and 3 bases from J, with 10 bases between. The chain's CDR3 is CASSVGAGANQPQHF. The CDR3 region has the DNA TGTGCCAGCAGCGTAGGAGCTGGGGCCAATCAGCCCCAGCATTTT.

V gene TRBV5-8 combines with J gene TRBJ2-7; TRBD1 agrees at 7 bases. Trimming cost V 0 bases and J 2 bases; bases outside gene matches: 2. The CDR3 contains 14 residues. CDR1 and CDR2 (germline): SGHTS, YDEGEE. The CDR3 DNA reads as TGTGCCAGCAGCTTGGACAGGGGACCCTACGAGCAGTACTTC. Its protein is CASSLDRGPYEQYF. Based on the CDR3 plus reference TRBV5-8 and TRBJ2-7, the full variable domain is EAGVTQSPTHLIKTRGQQATLRCSPISGHTSVYWYQQALGLGLQFLLWYDEGEERNRGNFPPRFSGRQFPNYSSELNVNALELEDSALYLCASSLDRGPYEQYFGPGTRLTVT.

This chain connects TRBV7-9 to TRBJ2-5; 10 positions match TRBD2. The V and J ends lost 5 bases and 2 bases, in that order; junction bases with no gene match: 14. The CDR3 is made up of 18 amino acids. Per germline, CDR1 SEHNR and CDR2 FQNEAQ (reference sequence). CDR3 coding DNA: TGTGCCAGCAGCCCTACCCTTGGACGACTAGCGGGTCAAGAGACCCAGTACTTC. Amino acid sequence: CASSPTLGRLAGQETQYF.

This chain connects TRBV29-1 to TRBJ1-2; unclear D gene. CDR1 SQVTM and CDR2 ANQGSEA come from the germline V gene. V was trimmed by 6 bases and J by 9 bases, leaving 23 bases between them. CDR3 size: 14 residues. Here the CDR3 reads CSVRPSARPTRYTF. Here the CDR3 DNA reads TGCAGCGTCCGACCGTCCGCCAGGCCCACACGCTACACCTTC.

This chain uses TRBV7-9 with TRBJ2-7, with D hard to call. V lost 1 base and J 2 bases, leaving 3 bases between the germline ends. This CDR3 has 12 amino acids. Germline V gene sequence: CDR1 SEHNR, CDR2 FQNEAQ (reference sequence). In DNA form, the CDR3 reads TGTGCCAGCAGCTTAGGAGCCTACGAGCAGTACTTC. Protein sequence: CASSLGAYEQYF.

The chain carries TRBV19 and TRBJ1-4, with 11 bases matching TRBD1. The CDR3 sequence is 14 residues long. Per germline, CDR1 LNHDA and CDR2 SQIVND (reference sequence). The junction had 3 bases not matched to a gene; V was cut back by 6 bases and J by 6 bases. CDR3 nucleotide sequence: TGTGCCAGTAGCCCGGGACAGGGGGATGAAAAACTGTTTTTT. Its protein product is CASSPGQGDEKLFF.

The chain links TRBV6-1 to TRBJ1-1; D is uncertain. V was clipped by 3 bases and J by 3 bases, with 17 bases between them. CDR1 and CDR2 from the germline V gene are MNHNS and SASEGT. The CDR3 runs to 16 residues. CDR3 sequence: CASSELTGFGHTEAFF. DNA for the CDR3: TGTGCCAGCAGTGAGCTGACCGGGTTTGGTCACACTGAAGCTTTCTTT.

This rearrangement joins TRBV7-2 to TRBJ2-1; TRBD2 matches 7 bases. The germline V gene has CDR1 SGHTA and CDR2 FQGNSA. With V trimmed by 5 bases and J by 6 bases, 10 bases remained unmatched. The CDR3 is made up of 15 amino acids. CDR3: CASSPPGLNSNEQFF. The DNA of the CDR3 is TGTGCCAGCAGCCCTCCGGGACTAAATTCCAATGAGCAGTTCTTC.